The 25 T cell receptor beta chains given below trace back to one sample, sequenced in a study of blood T cell repertoires in COVID-19. The data were produced by immunoSEQ multiplex PCR, yet TCRdb's version contains in-frame clones alone and is incomplete. The data show 130,000 to 150,000 clones, with roughly 76% seen just once and roughly 8.3% held by the top ten. The specimen was peripheral blood. These receptors came from a human donor with acute or convalescent COVID-19. The donor label of this sample is uncertain.

There are a few counts of this clone. The chain recombines TRBV5-1 with TRBJ1-6; perhaps TRBD1 as D (5 bases). V was cut by 1 base and J by 13 bases, with 9 bases left in between. The CDR3 contains 12 residues. The V gene's germline CDR1 is SGHRS and CDR2 YFSETQ. The CDR3 is CASSLWGSPLHF. CDR3 sequence (DNA): TGCGCCAGCAGCTTGTGGGGCTCTCCCCTCCACTTT.

This clone came up a few times. The chain has TRBV4-1 and TRBJ1-2, with D unresolved. In germline, CDR1 is MGHRA, CDR2 YSYEKL. The CDR3 contains 11 residues. V lost 3 bases and J 4 bases, leaving 3 bases between the germline ends. CDR3 region: CASSHSYGYTF. The CDR3 DNA reads as TGCGCCAGCAGCCACAGCTATGGCTACACCTTC.

This clone appeared a few times. The rearrangement uses TRBV5-4 and TRBJ2-4; 8 bases align to TRBD1. V was pared by 4 bases and J by 13 bases, with 13 bases of the junction left unmatched. The length of the CDR3 is 14 residues. From germline, CDR1 is SGHNT and CDR2 YYREEE (reference sequence). In DNA form, the CDR3 reads TGTGCCAGCAGCCCCGGGGTGGACAGGGACGCCCAGTACTTC. The encoded protein is CASSPGVDRDAQYF.

The chain has TRBV27 and TRBJ1-2; TRBD1 matches at 8 bases. The CDR3 contains 17 residues. V gave up 5 bases and J gave up 2 bases; unmatched junction bases: 13. Germline V lookup: CDR1 MNHEY, CDR2 SMNVEV (reference sequence). CDR3 sequence reads: CASSPTTYQGANYGYTF. CDR3 nucleotide sequence: TGTGCCAGCAGTCCAACAACGTACCAGGGGGCCAACTATGGCTACACCTTC.

The chain employs TRBV21-1 and TRBJ2-7; the table's D call, TRBD1, has no DNA check behind it. TRBV21-1 is a documented pseudogene. The CDR3 consists of 14 residues. The DNA of the CDR3 is TGTGCCAGCAGCAAATGGAGACAGAATTACGAGCAGTACGTC. It codes for CASSKWRQNYEQYV.

V and J are TRBV5-1 and TRBJ2-5; a possible D gene is TRBD2 (7 bases). The germline V gene has CDR1 SGHRS and CDR2 YFSETQ. The V end lost 5 bases, the J end lost 1 base, and 18 bases lay between the germline ends. The CDR3 consists of 16 residues. This chain's CDR3 is CASRQEGGGPQETQYF. The DNA of the CDR3 is TGCGCCAGCAGACAGGAGGGGGGAGGGCCCCAAGAGACCCAGTACTTC.

This clone has a single count. The gene calls are TRBV15 and TRBJ1-1; tentative D call: TRBD1 (6 bases). CDR3 length equals 13 residues. Trimming stripped 7 bases from V and 4 bases from J, with 13 bases between. Germline values: CDR1 LNHNV, CDR2 YYDKDF (reference sequence). The CDR3, as DNA: TGTGCCACCACCAAGGGGGGGGCCACTGAAGCTTTCTTT. It is translated as CATTKGGATEAFF.

This chain uses TRBV6-4 with TRBJ1-1; D uncertain. Between the trimmed V and J ends, which lost 3 bases and 5 bases, there was a span of 10 bases. The CDR3 covers 13 residues. Germline lookup yields CDR1 MRHNA and CDR2 SNTAGT. In nucleotides, the CDR3 is TGTGCCAGCAGTGAATGGAGTGGAACTGAAGCTTTCTTT. This gives the protein CASSEWSGTEAFF.

This clone was seen a handful of times. The chain recombines TRBV24-1 with TRBJ2-5, with D perhaps TRBD2 (6 bases). Germline loops: CDR1 KGHDR, CDR2 SFDVKD. The germline V and J ends were trimmed by 3 bases and 5 bases, with 15 bases remaining between them. The CDR3 length is 15 residues. CDR3 sequence reads: CATSDGGLSLETQYF. In DNA, the CDR3 is TGTGCCACCAGTGATGGGGGACTTTCATTGGAGACCCAGTACTTC.

The CDR3 nucleotides read TGTGCCACCAGTGGCCTTGGACGGGGAGGCACAGATACGCAGTATTTT. It encodes CATSGLGRGGTDTQYF. The chain employs TRBV24-1 and TRBJ2-3, with a weak D call TRBD2 (5 bases). The germline V gene has CDR1 KGHDR and CDR2 SFDVKD. The CDR3 contains 16 residues. With 5 bases removed from V and 1 base from J, the gap between germline ends came to 15 bases.

The chain uses TRBV6-5 and TRBJ1-5; perhaps TRBD1 as D (6 bases). Germline assignment: CDR1 MNHEY and CDR2 SVGAGI. This CDR3 comprises 14 residues. Trimming took off 5 bases at V and 3 bases at J, with 11 bases between the two ends. The CDR3 region is CASSRQGYNQPQHF. The CDR3 DNA is TGTGCCAGCAGTAGGCAGGGGTACAATCAGCCCCAGCATTTT.

The chain couples TRBV4-1 to TRBJ1-4; D is undetermined. Trimming pared 8 bases from V and 3 bases from J, leaving 13 bases between. Germline CDR1 MGHRA, CDR2 YSYEKL. This CDR3 has 14 amino acids. In DNA form, the CDR3 reads TGCGCCAGCCGGAGGAGCTCACCTAATGAAAAACTGTTTTTT. Its translation: CASRRSSPNEKLFF.

The chain has TRBV6-6 and TRBJ1-2; possibly TRBD1 for D (6 bases). V gave up 1 base and J gave up 7 bases, with 13 bases separating them. The germline gives CDR1 MNHNY, CDR2 SVGAGI (reference sequence). The CDR3 has 14 amino acids. The DNA for the CDR3 is TGTGCCAGCAGTTACTACCCCACAGGGAGTGGCTACACCTTC. Translation: CASSYYPTGSGYTF.

This chain uses TRBV5-1 with TRBJ1-1; no definite D call. Germline CDR1 is SGHRS and CDR2 is YFSETQ. CDR3 length: 13 residues. Trimming took off 5 bases at V and 1 base at J, with 9 bases between the two ends. The CDR3 loop is CASRLDWNTEAFF. In DNA, the CDR3 is TGCGCCAGCAGACTCGACTGGAACACTGAAGCTTTCTTT.

In this sample, this clone turned up a few times. The chain employs TRBV4-1 and TRBJ2-1, with 7 nucleotides matching TRBD1. Germline-derived CDR1 and CDR2 are MGHRA and YSYEKL. The V and J ends lost 1 base and 10 bases, in that order; junction bases with no gene match: 7. This CDR3 spans 14 amino acids. The CDR3 here is CASSQAPGGIEQFF. The DNA of the CDR3 is TGCGCCAGCAGCCAAGCCCCAGGGGGAATCGAGCAGTTCTTC.

The chain links TRBV3-1 (or the pseudogene TRBV3-2) to TRBJ1-1; 7 positions agree with TRBD1. V lost 6 bases and J lost 0; bases outside the gene matches: 4. The CDR3 loop spans 14 amino acids. Germline values: CDR1 LGHDT, CDR2 YNNKEL (reference sequence). The CDR3 coding sequence is TGTGCCAGCAGTTGGGGACAGATGAACACTGAAGCTTTCTTT. It codes for CASSWGQMNTEAFF.

The genes are TRBV3-1 (or the pseudogene TRBV3-2) and TRBJ2-1; 7 bases are shared with TRBD1. Germline-derived CDR1 and CDR2 are LGHDT and YNNKEL (reference sequence). V gave up 5 bases and J gave up 4 bases; unmatched junction bases: 8. CDR3 length: 15 amino acids. CDR3 in amino acids: CASSFRDSLYNEQFF. DNA for the CDR3: TGTGCCAGCAGCTTTCGGGACAGTTTATACAATGAGCAGTTCTTC.

The CDR3 region is CASSDDGTKRIEAFF. In nucleotides, the CDR3 is TGTGCCAGCAGTGATGACGGAACTAAAAGGATCGAAGCTTTCTTT. The chain links TRBV2 to TRBJ1-1; no definite D call. Germline CDR1 is SNHLY and CDR2 is FYNNEI. Trimming stripped 3 bases from V and 8 bases from J, with 19 bases between. The CDR3 spans 15 residues.

This rearrangement joins TRBV7-9 to TRBJ1-1, with 7 positions matching TRBD1. The CDR3 sequence is 18 residues long. Per germline, CDR1 SEHNR and CDR2 FQNEAQ (reference sequence). Trimming at V came to 0 bases and at J to 4 bases, leaving 14 bases not matched to a gene. This CDR3 is CASSLARRRGRGPTEAFF. The DNA of the CDR3 is TGTGCCAGCAGCTTAGCGCGGAGGAGGGGAAGGGGGCCCACTGAAGCTTTCTTT.

This clone was picked up one time. The chain carries TRBV7-8 and TRBJ1-2, with 7 bases identical to TRBD1. In germline, CDR1 is SGHVS, CDR2 FQNEAQ. CDR3 length: 15 residues. With V trimmed by 5 bases and J by 7 bases, 13 bases remained unmatched. As DNA, the CDR3 is TGTGCCAGCAGCAACCTAGGGGGCCCATTTGGTGGCTACACCTTC. Translating it yields CASSNLGGPFGGYTF. The full variable domain, with the rest looked up from reference TRBV7-8 and TRBJ1-2, is GAGVSQSPRYKVAKRGQDVALRCDPISGHVSLFWYQQALGQGPEFLTYFQNEAQLDKSGLPSDRFFAERPEGSVSTLKIQRTQQEDSAVYLCASSNLGGPFGGYTFGSGTRLTVV.

This clone came up once. The chain joins TRBV3-1 (or the pseudogene TRBV3-2) to TRBJ1-4, with 8 bases fitting TRBD1. CDR1 is LGHDT and CDR2 is YNNKEL in the germline V gene (reference sequence). Germline trimming cut 5 bases from V and 5 bases from J; bases unmatched to any gene: 10. The CDR3 covers 16 residues. The CDR3 DNA reads as TGTGCCAGCAGCGGCAGGGGGCGAGATATGAATGAAAAACTGTTTTTT. Its translation: CASSGRGRDMNEKLFF.

In its sample, this clone was seen once. CDR3 sequence: CASSLPGTRGTGELFF. The CDR3 DNA follows: TGTGCCAGCAGCTTACCCGGGACTAGAGGGACCGGGGAGCTGTTTTTT. This chain links TRBV7-8 with TRBJ2-2; 8 nucleotides align to TRBD2. Germline CDR1 SGHVS, CDR2 FQNEAQ. The CDR3 length is 16 residues. Germline trimming cut 2 bases from V and 5 bases from J; bases unmatched to any gene: 7.

The chain employs TRBV6-6 and TRBJ2-7; 9 positions match TRBD1. CDR3 length: 14 amino acids. With V trimmed by 4 bases and J by 5 bases, 6 bases remained unmatched. CDR1 and CDR2 from the germline V gene are MNHNY and SVGAGI (reference sequence). As DNA, the CDR3 is TGTGCCAGCAGTTCCAGGGGACAGGGTAACGAGCAGTACGTC. The encoded protein is CASSSRGQGNEQYV.

This clone was counted ten times or more. The chain combines TRBV5-6 with TRBJ1-2; TRBD1 is a possible D gene (6 bases). CDR1 SGHDT and CDR2 YYEEEE come from the germline V gene. CDR3 size: 14 residues. Deletions cut 1 base from V and 7 bases from J, with 14 bases between. CDR3 amino acids: CASSLRGFVSGYTF. CDR3 nucleotide sequence: TGTGCCAGCAGCTTGAGGGGGTTTGTTAGTGGCTACACCTTC.

V and J are TRBV5-1 and TRBJ1-4; D possibly corresponds to TRBD1 (6 bases). CDR1 and CDR2 (germline): SGHRS, YFSETQ. With 4 bases removed from V and 8 bases from J, the gap between germline ends came to 18 bases. CDR3 length: 15 amino acids. CDR3 protein: CASSLAGARGEKLFF. The DNA for the CDR3 is TGCGCCAGCAGCCTCGCGGGGGCAAGGGGCGAAAAACTGTTTTTT.